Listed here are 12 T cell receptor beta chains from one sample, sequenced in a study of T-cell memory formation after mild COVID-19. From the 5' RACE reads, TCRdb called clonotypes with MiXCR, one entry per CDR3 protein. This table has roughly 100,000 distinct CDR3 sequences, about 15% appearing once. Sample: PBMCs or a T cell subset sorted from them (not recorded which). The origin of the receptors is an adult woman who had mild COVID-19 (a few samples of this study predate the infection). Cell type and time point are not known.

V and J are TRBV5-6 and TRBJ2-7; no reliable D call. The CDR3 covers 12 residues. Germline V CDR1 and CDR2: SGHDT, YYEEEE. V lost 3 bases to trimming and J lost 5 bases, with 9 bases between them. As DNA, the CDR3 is TGTGCCAGCAGCTGGACCGCCAACGAGCAGTACTTC. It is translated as CASSWTANEQYF.

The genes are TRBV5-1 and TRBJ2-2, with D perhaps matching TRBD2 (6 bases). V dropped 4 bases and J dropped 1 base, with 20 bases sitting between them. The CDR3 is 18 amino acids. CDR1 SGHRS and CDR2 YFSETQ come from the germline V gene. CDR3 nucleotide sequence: TGCGCCAGCAGCCCCGGGTTGGGAGAAGCGGGGAACACCGGGGAGCTGTTTTTT. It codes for CASSPGLGEAGNTGELFF.

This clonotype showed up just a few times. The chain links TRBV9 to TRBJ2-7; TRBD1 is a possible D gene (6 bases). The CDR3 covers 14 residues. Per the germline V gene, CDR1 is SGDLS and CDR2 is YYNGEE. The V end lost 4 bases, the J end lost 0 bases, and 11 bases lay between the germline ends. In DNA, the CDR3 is TGTGCCAGCAGCCCCGGGACACCCTCCTACGAGCAGTACTTC. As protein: CASSPGTPSYEQYF.

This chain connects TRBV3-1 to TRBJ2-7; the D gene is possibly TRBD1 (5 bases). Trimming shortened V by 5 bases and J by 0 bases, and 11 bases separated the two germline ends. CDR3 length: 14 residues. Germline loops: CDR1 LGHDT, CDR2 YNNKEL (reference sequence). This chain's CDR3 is CASSGGDSSYEQYF. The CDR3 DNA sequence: TGTGCCAGCAGCGGCGGAGACAGCTCCTACGAGCAGTACTTC.

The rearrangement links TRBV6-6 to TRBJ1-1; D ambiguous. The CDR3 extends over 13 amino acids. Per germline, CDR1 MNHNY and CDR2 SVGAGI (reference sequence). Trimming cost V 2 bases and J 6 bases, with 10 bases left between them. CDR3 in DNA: TGTGCCAGCAGTTACGGACGAACTTCTGAAGCTTTCTTT. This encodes CASSYGRTSEAFF.

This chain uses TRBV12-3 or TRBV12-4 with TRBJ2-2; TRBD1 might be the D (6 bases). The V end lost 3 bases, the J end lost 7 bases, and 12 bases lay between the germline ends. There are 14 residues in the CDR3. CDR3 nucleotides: TGTGCCAGCAGTTTCAGGGGAAGTGTCGGGGAGCTGTTTTTT. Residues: CASSFRGSVGELFF.

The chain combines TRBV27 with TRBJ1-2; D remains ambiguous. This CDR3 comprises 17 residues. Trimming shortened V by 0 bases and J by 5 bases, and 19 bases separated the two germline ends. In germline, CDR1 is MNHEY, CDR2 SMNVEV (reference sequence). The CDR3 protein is CASSLSFPAPNGYGYTF. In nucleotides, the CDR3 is TGTGCCAGCAGTTTATCGTTCCCAGCTCCTAATGGGTATGGCTACACCTTC.

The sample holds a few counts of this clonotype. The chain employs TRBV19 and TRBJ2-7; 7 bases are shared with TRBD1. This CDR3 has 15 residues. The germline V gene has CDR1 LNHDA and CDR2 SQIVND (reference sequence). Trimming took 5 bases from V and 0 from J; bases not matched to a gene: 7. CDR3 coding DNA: TGTGCCAGTAGTCACGACAGGGACGACTCCTACGAGCAGTACTTC. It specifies CASSHDRDDSYEQYF.

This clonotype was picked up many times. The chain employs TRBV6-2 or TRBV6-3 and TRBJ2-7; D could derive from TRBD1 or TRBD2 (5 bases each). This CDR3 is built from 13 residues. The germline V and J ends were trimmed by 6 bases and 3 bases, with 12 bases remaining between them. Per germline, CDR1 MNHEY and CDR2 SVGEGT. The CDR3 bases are TGTGCCAGCAGGGACACAGGACTCTACGAGCAGTACTTC. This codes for CASRDTGLYEQYF.

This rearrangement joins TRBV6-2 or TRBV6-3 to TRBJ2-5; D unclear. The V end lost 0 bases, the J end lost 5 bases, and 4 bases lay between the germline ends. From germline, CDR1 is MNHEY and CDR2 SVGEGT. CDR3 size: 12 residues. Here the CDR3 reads CASSYSTETQYF. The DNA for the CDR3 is TGTGCCAGCAGTTACTCGACGGAGACCCAGTACTTC.

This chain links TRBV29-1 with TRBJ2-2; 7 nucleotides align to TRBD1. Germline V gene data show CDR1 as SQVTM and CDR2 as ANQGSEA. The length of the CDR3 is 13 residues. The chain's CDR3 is CRPTGANTGELFF. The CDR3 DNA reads TGCAGGCCAACAGGGGCGAACACCGGGGAGCTGTTTTTT.

CDR3 nucleotides: TGTGCCAGCAGCTTAGTACCAGGGGGACCCTCCTATGGCTACACCTTC. Translating gives CASSLVPGGPSYGYTF. The chain combines TRBV7-2 with TRBJ1-2, with 7 bases aligning to TRBD1. CDR1 SGHTA and CDR2 FQGNSA come from the germline V gene. The junction had 9 bases not matched to a gene; V was cut back by 1 base and J by 4 bases. The CDR3 is made up of 16 amino acids.